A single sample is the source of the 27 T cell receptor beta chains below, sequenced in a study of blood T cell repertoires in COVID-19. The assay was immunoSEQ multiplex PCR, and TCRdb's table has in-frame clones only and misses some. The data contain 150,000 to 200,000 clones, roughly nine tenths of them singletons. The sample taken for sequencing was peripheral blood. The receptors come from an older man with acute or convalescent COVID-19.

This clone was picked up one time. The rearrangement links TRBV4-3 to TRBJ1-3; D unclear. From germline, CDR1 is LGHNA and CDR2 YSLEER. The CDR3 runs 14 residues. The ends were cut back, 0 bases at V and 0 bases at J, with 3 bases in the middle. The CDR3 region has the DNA TGCGCCAGCAGCCAAGAGAGCTCTGGAAACACCATATATTTT. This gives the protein CASSQESSGNTIYF.

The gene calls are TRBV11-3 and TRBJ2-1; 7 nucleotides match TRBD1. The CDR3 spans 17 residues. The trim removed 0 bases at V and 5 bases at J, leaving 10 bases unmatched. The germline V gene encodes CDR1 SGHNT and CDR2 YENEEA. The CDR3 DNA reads TGTGCCAGCAGCTTAGATTATGGAACAGGGGCACACAATGAGCAGTTCTTC. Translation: CASSLDYGTGAHNEQFF.

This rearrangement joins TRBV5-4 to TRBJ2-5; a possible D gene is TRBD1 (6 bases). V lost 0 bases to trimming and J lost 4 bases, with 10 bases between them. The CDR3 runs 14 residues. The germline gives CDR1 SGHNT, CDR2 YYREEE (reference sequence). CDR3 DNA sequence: TGTGCCAGCAGCTTGGACAGGGTCGCAGAGACCCAGTACTTC. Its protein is CASSLDRVAETQYF.

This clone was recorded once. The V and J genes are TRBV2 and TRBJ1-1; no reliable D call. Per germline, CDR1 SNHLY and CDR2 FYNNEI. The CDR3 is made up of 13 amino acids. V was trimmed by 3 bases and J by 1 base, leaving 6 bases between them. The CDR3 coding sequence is TGTGCCAGCAGTGATCGGGGGAACACTGAAGCTTTCTTT. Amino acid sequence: CASSDRGNTEAFF.

The CDR3 protein is CASSLDSYGYTF. The CDR3 nucleotides read TGTGCCAGCAGTCTGGACAGCTATGGCTACACCTTC. The V gene is TRBV5-4, the J gene TRBJ1-2; tentative D call: TRBD1 (6 bases). The germline gives CDR1 SGHNT, CDR2 YYREEE (reference sequence). V was cut by 5 bases and J by 4 bases, with 9 bases left in between. The CDR3 contains 12 residues.

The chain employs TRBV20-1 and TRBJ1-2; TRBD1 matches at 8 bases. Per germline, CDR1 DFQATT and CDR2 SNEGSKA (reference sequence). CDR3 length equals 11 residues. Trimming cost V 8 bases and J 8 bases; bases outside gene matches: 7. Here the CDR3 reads CSIDRGGGYTF. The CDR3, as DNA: TGCAGTATAGACAGGGGCGGCGGCTACACCTTC.

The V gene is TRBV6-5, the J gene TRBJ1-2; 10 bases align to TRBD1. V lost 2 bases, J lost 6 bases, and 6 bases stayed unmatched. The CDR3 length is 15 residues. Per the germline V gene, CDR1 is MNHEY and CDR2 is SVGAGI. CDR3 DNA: TGTGCCAGCAGTTACGGGTTTGGGACAGGGGATGGCTACACCTTC. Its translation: CASSYGFGTGDGYTF.

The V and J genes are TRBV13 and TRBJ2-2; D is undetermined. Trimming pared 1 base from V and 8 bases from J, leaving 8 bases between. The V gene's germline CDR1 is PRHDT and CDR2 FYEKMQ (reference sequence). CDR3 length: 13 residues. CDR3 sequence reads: CASSLVLSGELFF. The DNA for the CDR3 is TGTGCCAGCAGCTTAGTGTTGTCTGGGGAGCTGTTTTTT.

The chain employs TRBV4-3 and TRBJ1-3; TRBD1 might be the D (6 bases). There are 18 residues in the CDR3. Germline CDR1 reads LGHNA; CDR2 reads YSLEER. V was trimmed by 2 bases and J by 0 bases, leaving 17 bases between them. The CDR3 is CASSQKGPGQFSGNTIYF. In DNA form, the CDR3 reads TGCGCCAGCAGCCAAAAGGGCCCGGGACAATTCTCTGGAAACACCATATATTTT.

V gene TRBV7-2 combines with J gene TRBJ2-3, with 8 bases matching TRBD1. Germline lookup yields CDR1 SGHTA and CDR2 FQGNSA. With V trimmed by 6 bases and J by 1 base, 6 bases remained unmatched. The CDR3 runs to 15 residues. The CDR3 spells CASSLGQAGTDTQYF. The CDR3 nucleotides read TGTGCCAGCAGTTTGGGACAGGCAGGCACAGATACGCAGTATTTT. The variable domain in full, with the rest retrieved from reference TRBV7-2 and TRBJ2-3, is GAGVSQSPSNKVTEKGKDVELRCDPISGHTALYWYRQSLGQGLEFLIYFQGNSAPDKSGLPSDRFSAERTGGSVSTLTIQRTQQEDSAVYLCASSLGQAGTDTQYFGPGTRLTVL.

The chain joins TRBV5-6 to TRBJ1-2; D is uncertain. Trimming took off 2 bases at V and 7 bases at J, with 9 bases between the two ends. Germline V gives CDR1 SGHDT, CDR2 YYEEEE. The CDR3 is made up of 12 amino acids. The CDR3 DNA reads TGTGCCAGCAGCTTAGTAGCCCTTGGCTACACCTTC. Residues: CASSLVALGYTF.

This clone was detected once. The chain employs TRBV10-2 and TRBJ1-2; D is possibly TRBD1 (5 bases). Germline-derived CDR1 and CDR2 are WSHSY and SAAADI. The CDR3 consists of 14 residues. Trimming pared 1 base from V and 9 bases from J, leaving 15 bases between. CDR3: CASSEYRGKRSYTF. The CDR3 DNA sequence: TGCGCCAGCAGTGAGTATAGGGGAAAACGAAGCTACACCTTC.

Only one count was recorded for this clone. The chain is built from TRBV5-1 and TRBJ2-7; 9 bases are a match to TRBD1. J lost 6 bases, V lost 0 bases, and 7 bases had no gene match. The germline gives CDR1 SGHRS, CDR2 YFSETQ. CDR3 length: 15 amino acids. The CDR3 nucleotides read TGCGCCAGCAGCTTGGGCGGGACAGGGCTGTCCGAGCAGTACTTC. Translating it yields CASSLGGTGLSEQYF. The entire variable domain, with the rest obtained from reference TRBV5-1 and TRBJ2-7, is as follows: KAGVTQTPRYLIKTRGQQVTLSCSPISGHRSVSWYQQTPGQGLQFLFEYFSETQRNKGNFPGRFSGRQFSNSRSEMNVSTLELGDSALYLCASSLGGTGLSEQYFGPGTRLTVT.

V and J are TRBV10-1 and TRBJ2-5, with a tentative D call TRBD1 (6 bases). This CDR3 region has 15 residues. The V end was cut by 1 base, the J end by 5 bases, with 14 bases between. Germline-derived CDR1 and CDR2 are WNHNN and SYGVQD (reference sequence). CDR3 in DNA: TGCGCCAGCAGTGAGTACAGGGATACCTTGGAGACCCAGTACTTC. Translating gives CASSEYRDTLETQYF.

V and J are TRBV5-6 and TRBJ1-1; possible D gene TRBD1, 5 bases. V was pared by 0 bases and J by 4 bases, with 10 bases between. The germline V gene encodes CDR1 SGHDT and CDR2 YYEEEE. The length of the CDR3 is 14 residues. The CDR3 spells CASSLGGGGTEAFF. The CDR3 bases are TGTGCCAGCAGCTTGGGCGGGGGGGGCACTGAAGCTTTCTTT.

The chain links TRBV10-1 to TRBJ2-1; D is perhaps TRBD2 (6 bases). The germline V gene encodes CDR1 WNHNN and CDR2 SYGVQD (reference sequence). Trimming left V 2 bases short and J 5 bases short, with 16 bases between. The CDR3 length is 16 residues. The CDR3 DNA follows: TGCGCCAGCAGTGAGAGGGAAAGCGGGTATGACAATGAGCAGTTCTTC. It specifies CASSERESGYDNEQFF.

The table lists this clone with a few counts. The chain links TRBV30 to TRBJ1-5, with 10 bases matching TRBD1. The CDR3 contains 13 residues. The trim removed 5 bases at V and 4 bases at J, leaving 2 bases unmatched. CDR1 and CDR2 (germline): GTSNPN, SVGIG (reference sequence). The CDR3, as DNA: TGTGCCTGGGACAGGGGGCAAAATCAGCCCCAGCATTTT. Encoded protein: CAWDRGQNQPQHF. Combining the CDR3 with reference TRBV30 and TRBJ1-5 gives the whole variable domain SQTIHQWPATLVQPVGSPLSLECTVEGTSNPNLYWYRQAAGRGLQLLFYSVGIGQISSEVPQNLSASRPQDRQFILSSKKLLLSDSGFYLCAWDRGQNQPQHFGDGTRLSIL.

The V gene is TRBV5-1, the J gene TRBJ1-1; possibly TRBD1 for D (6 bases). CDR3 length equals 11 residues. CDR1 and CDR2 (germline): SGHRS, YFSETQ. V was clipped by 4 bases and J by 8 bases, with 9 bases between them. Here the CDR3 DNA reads TGCGCCAGCAGCGCCGACAGGGAAGCTTTCTTT. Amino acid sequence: CASSADREAFF. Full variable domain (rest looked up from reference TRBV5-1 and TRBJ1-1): KAGVTQTPRYLIKTRGQQVTLSCSPISGHRSVSWYQQTPGQGLQFLFEYFSETQRNKGNFPGRFSGRQFSNSRSEMNVSTLELGDSALYLCASSADREAFFGQGTRLTVV.

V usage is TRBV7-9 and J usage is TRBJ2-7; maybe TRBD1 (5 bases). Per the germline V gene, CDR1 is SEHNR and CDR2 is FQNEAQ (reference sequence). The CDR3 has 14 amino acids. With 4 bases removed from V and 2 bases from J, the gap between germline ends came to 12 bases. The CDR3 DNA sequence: TGTGCCAGCAGCTATCAGGGTTTGGCCTACGAGCAGTACTTC. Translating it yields CASSYQGLAYEQYF.

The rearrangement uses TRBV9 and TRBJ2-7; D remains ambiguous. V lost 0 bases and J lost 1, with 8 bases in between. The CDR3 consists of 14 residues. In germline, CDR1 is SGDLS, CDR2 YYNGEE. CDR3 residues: CASSVGVGSYEQYF. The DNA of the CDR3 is TGTGCCAGCAGCGTAGGAGTCGGGTCCTACGAGCAGTACTTC. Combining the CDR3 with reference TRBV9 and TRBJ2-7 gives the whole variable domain DSGVTQTPKHLITATGQRVTLRCSPRSGDLSVYWYQQSLDQGLQFLIQYYNGEERAKGNILERFSAQQFPDLHSELNLSSLELGDSALYFCASSVGVGSYEQYFGPGTRLTVT.

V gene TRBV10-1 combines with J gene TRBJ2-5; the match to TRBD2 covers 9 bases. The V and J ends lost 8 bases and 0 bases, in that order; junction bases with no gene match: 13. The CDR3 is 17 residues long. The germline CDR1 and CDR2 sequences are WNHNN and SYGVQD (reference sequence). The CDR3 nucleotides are TGCGCCAGCTCTCGAGGGGTTAGCGGGAGCAACCAAGAGACCCAGTACTTC. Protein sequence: CASSRGVSGSNQETQYF.

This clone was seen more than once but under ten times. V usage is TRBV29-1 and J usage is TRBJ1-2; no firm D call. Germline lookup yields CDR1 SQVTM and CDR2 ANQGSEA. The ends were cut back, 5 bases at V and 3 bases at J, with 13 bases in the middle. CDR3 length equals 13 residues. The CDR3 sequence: CSVSAGPDYGYTF. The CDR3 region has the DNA TGCAGCGTTTCTGCCGGTCCCGACTATGGCTACACCTTC.

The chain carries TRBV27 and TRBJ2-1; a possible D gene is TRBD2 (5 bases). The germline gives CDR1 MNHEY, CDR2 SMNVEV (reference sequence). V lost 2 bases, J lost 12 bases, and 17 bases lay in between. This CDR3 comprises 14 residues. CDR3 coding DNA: TGTGCCAGCAGTTTAACCCCCCTGTCTGCGGGGCAGTTCTTC. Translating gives CASSLTPLSAGQFF.

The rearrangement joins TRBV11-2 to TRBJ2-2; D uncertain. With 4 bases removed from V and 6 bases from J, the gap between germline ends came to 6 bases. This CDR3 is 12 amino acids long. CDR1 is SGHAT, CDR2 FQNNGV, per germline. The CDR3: CASSWSSGELFF. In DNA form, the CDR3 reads TGTGCCAGCAGCTGGAGCTCCGGGGAGCTGTTTTTT.

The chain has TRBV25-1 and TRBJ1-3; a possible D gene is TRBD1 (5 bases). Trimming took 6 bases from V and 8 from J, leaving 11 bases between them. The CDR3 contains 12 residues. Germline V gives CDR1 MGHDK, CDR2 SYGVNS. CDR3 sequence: CASSLEGYTIYF. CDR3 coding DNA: TGTGCCAGCAGCTTGGAGGGGTACACCATATATTTT.

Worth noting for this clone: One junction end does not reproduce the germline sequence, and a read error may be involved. Here the CDR3 DNA reads TGTGCTAGCAGCTTCGGTGCAGGGGAATACAATGAGCAGTTCTTC. It specifies CASSFGAGEYNEQFF. The chain joins TRBV7-7 to TRBJ2-1; tentative D call: TRBD1 (6 bases). The CDR3 extends over 15 amino acids. The germline V gene has CDR1 SSHAT and CDR2 FNYEAQ (reference sequence). The full variable domain, completed using reference TRBV7-7 and TRBJ2-1, is GAGVSQSPRYKVTKRGQDVTLRCDPISSHATLYWYQQALGQGPEFLTYFNYEAQPDKSGLPSDRFSAERPEGSISTLTIQRTEQRDSAMYRCASSFGAGEYNEQFFGPGTRLTVL.

CDR3 region: CSVSRGDHEQYF. The CDR3 DNA reads as TGCAGCGTATCCCGAGGAGATCACGAGCAGTACTTC. The J gene is TRBJ2-7, the V gene TRBV29-1, with unresolved D. V was clipped by 6 bases and J by 5 bases, with 14 bases between them. Germline V gene sequence: CDR1 SQVTM, CDR2 ANQGSEA. CDR3 length: 12 residues.